Shown below are 18 T cell receptor beta chains from a single sample sequenced in a study of cytomegalovirus exposure and HLA in healthy donors. The PCR was carried out with 60 Vbeta primers and 13 Jbeta primers. Sequencing used immunoSEQ multiplex PCR; TCRdb keeps in-frame clones, though not all of them. In the table there are 90,000 to 140,000 clones, 60% to 85% of which are singletons. Source material: PBMCs. All receptors derive from a middle-aged woman in good health and CMV-seropositive.

The rearrangement joins TRBV5-1 to TRBJ1-4; D gene unclear. CDR1 and CDR2 from the germline V gene are SGHRS and YFSETQ. V lost 0 bases to trimming and J lost 0 bases, with 6 bases between them. This CDR3 region has 15 residues. CDR3: CASSLAAATNEKLFF. In DNA, the CDR3 is TGCGCCAGCAGCTTGGCCGCAGCAACTAATGAAAAACTGTTTTTT.

This clone has more than one count but fewer than ten. This rearrangement joins TRBV2 to TRBJ2-2; possibly TRBD2 for D (5 bases). Germline lookup yields CDR1 SNHLY and CDR2 FYNNEI. Trimming pared 7 bases from V and 6 bases from J, leaving 12 bases between. CDR3 length: 13 amino acids. The DNA for the CDR3 is TGTGCCAGCACCCCGGCGGGTGCCGGGGAGCTGTTTTTT. Its translation: CASTPAGAGELFF.

This clone was seen once. This sequence joins TRBV11-2 and TRBJ2-4; 7 bases match TRBD1. With V trimmed by 4 bases and J by 1 base, 10 bases remained unmatched. The CDR3 is 17 amino acids. Germline values: CDR1 SGHAT, CDR2 FQNNGV. The CDR3 loop is CASSSVRGRVAKNIQYF. CDR3 in DNA: TGTGCCAGCAGCTCCGTGAGGGGGCGCGTTGCCAAAAACATTCAGTACTTC.

The chain is built from TRBV2 and TRBJ1-6; weak D call: TRBD1 (5 bases). Trimming cost V 6 bases and J 10 bases, with 13 bases left between them. CDR1 is SNHLY and CDR2 is FYNNEI in the germline V gene. There are 13 residues in the CDR3. CDR3 sequence: CASRAGVGSPLHF. CDR3 DNA: TGTGCCAGCAGGGCGGGGGTTGGGTCACCCCTCCACTTT.

The chain is built from TRBV19 and TRBJ1-6, with TRBD1 matching over 8 bases. CDR3 length equals 13 residues. Germline lookup yields CDR1 LNHDA and CDR2 SQIVND (reference sequence). The V gene end was trimmed by 6 bases and the J gene end by 5 bases; junction bases not matched to a gene: 0. Written as DNA, the CDR3 is TGTGCCAGTAGACAGGGGGATAATTCACCCCTCCACTTT. Translated: CASRQGDNSPLHF.

The CDR3 DNA is TGTGCCAGCAGTTTCTGGGACAGGGCCACCTACGAGCAGTACTTC. It translates to CASSFWDRATYEQYF. This chain uses TRBV27 with TRBJ2-7, with TRBD1 identical over 9 bases. The CDR3 is made up of 15 amino acids. V lost 3 bases, J lost 2 bases, and 5 bases stayed unmatched. Germline CDR1 reads MNHEY; CDR2 reads SMNVEV (reference sequence).

This clone has more than one count but fewer than ten. The CDR3 DNA follows: TGTGCCAGCAGTTCAACGGGGGACAGCACAGATACGCAGTATTTT. Translated: CASSSTGDSTDTQYF. The chain is built from TRBV6-5 and TRBJ2-3, with a possible D match to TRBD2 (6 bases). Germline V gene lookup returns CDR1 MNHEY and CDR2 SVGAGI. Trimming stripped 4 bases from V and 0 bases from J, with 11 bases between. The CDR3 is 15 residues long.

The chain uses TRBV27 and TRBJ2-7; the match to TRBD1 covers 11 bases. The CDR3 spans 14 residues. The germline V gene encodes CDR1 MNHEY and CDR2 SMNVEV (reference sequence). J was trimmed by 2 bases and V by 4 bases; bases with no gene match: 1. This CDR3 reads CASSSGQGAYEQYF. The CDR3, as DNA: TGTGCCAGCAGTTCGGGACAGGGGGCCTACGAGCAGTACTTC.

This clone was counted a single time. The chain links TRBV19 to TRBJ2-7; TRBD2 aligns across 12 bases. Germline lookup yields CDR1 LNHDA and CDR2 SQIVND (reference sequence). There are 17 residues in the CDR3. Trimming removed 4 bases from V and 0 bases from J; junction bases left unmatched: 7. CDR3 sequence: CASSNLAGGDFSYEQYF. CDR3 in DNA: TGTGCCAGTAGTAATCTAGCGGGAGGGGACTTCTCCTACGAGCAGTACTTC.

The V call is TRBV29-1, the J call TRBJ1-4; a weak D match, TRBD1 (6 bases). V dropped 2 bases and J dropped 4 bases, with 11 bases sitting between them. CDR3 length: 14 amino acids. Germline V gene sequence: CDR1 SQVTM, CDR2 ANQGSEA. The CDR3 nucleotides are TGCAGCGTTGAACTACAGGGTATTAATGAAAAACTGTTTTTT. Amino acids: CSVELQGINEKLFF.

On this clone: At one of its ends the junction is not consistent with the germline gene, which may arise from a read error. The CDR3 loop is CASSLVSGLTFF. The CDR3 nucleotides read TGTGCCAGCAGCCTCGTTTCTGGGCTCACCTTCTTC. The rearrangement uses TRBV5-6 and TRBJ2-4; unclear D gene. Germline V gene data show CDR1 as SGHDT and CDR2 as YYEEEE. The CDR3 spans 12 residues.

The V gene is TRBV11-3, the J gene TRBJ2-3, with 13 bases that match TRBD2. CDR3 length: 16 residues. J lost 6 bases, V lost 5 bases, and 8 bases had no gene match. Germline CDR1 is SGHNT and CDR2 is YENEEA. The CDR3 sequence is CASSLGTSGMKDTQYF. In DNA, the CDR3 is TGTGCCAGCAGCCTAGGGACTAGCGGGATGAAGGATACGCAGTATTTT.

The chain couples TRBV19 to TRBJ2-7, with 9 bases that match TRBD1. V lost 0 bases and J lost 2; bases outside the gene matches: 8. There are 17 residues in the CDR3. The germline CDR1 and CDR2 sequences are LNHDA and SQIVND (reference sequence). In DNA, the CDR3 is TGTGCCAGTAGTATAGATCTCGCGACAGGGGGTACCTACGAGCAGTACTTC. Translating it yields CASSIDLATGGTYEQYF.

The CDR3 sequence is CASSPGTGDEQYF. As DNA, the CDR3 is TGTGCCAGCAGCCCAGGGACAGGGGACGAGCAGTACTTC. This sequence joins TRBV7-7 and TRBJ2-7; 10 bases are a match to TRBD1. Per germline, CDR1 SSHAT and CDR2 FNYEAQ (reference sequence). The ends lost 5 bases at V and 5 bases at J; junction bases unmatched: 3. This CDR3 has 13 amino acids.

The V and J genes are TRBV10-2 and TRBJ2-1; a weak D match, TRBD2 (5 bases). The CDR3 is made up of 13 amino acids. CDR1 WSHSY and CDR2 SAAADI come from the germline V gene. The V end lost 2 bases, the J end lost 7 bases, and 9 bases lay between the germline ends. CDR3 sequence reads: CASSEVTGNEQFF. CDR3 in DNA: TGCGCCAGCAGTGAGGTTACGGGGAATGAGCAGTTCTTC.

The chain employs TRBV20-1 and TRBJ2-7; weak D call: TRBD1 (6 bases). V shed 6 bases and J shed 3 bases, with 9 bases lying between them. The CDR3 runs to 11 residues. Germline-derived CDR1 and CDR2 are DFQATT and SNEGSKA (reference sequence). The CDR3 is CSAGDNYEQYF. The CDR3 bases are TGCAGTGCGGGGGACAACTACGAGCAGTACTTC.

J is TRBJ2-1 and V is TRBV2; D gene ambiguous. Germline assignment: CDR1 SNHLY and CDR2 FYNNEI. V shed 0 bases and J shed 4 bases, with 13 bases lying between them. The CDR3 spans 16 residues. The CDR3 loop is CASSEALLVQYNEQFF. Written as DNA, the CDR3 is TGTGCCAGCAGTGAAGCGCTTCTGGTACAGTACAATGAGCAGTTCTTC. The variable domain in full, completed from reference TRBV2 and TRBJ2-1, reads EPEVTQTPSHQVTQMGQEVILRCVPISNHLYFYWYRQILGQKVEFLVSFYNNEISEKSEIFDDQFSVERPDGSNFTLKIRSTKLEDSAMYFCASSEALLVQYNEQFFGPGTRLTVL.

This chain uses TRBV5-1 with TRBJ2-3; TRBD1 matches 7 bases. The germline CDR1 and CDR2 sequences are SGHRS and YFSETQ. Unmatched junction bases numbered 6, after V lost 4 bases and J lost 1 base. CDR3 size: 15 residues. Here the CDR3 DNA reads TGCGCCAGCAGCGATGACAGGGTCGGCACAGATACGCAGTATTTT. It translates to CASSDDRVGTDTQYF.